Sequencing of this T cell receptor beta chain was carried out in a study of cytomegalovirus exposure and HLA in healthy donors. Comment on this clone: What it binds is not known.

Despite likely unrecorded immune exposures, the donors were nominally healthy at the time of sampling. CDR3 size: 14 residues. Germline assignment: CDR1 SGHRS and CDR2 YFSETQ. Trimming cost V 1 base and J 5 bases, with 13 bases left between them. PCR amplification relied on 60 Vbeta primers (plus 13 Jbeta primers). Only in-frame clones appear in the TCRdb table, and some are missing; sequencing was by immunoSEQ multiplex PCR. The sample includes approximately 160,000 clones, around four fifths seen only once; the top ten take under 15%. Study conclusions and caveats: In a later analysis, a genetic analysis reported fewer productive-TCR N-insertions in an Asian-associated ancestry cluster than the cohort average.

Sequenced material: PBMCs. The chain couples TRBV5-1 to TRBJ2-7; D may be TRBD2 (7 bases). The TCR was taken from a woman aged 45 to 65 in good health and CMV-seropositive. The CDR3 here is CASSLRGGANEQYF. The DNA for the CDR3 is TGCGCCAGCAGCTTGCGAGGGGGGGCAAACGAGCAGTACTTC.